The present TCR beta chain was sequenced within a study of metastatic and nonmetastatic thyroid tumors. Study at large: Repertoire data that came from the blood and tumor or nodule tissue of malignant and benign thyroid patients were compared. Regarding the study as a whole: Relative to benign nodules, malignant thyroid tumors were reportedly characterized by significantly elevated TCR beta diversity in blood and tumor.

This clone was seen many times. The antigen is not known. Not a single patient had been given any form of treatment at any point before undergoing thyroid surgery. Authors' methods: The study's classifier, a distant-metastasis tool for papillary thyroid cancer, was built using CDR3 differences across clinicopathological groups. TCRdb re-analyzed the PCR reads using MiXCR. It is TCRdb's table, rather than the study itself, that gives the V and J calls and clone size. The sample holds around 21,000 clones; approximately 16% are singletons and the top ten take 21%. This receptor was identified in a male donor with papillary thyroid cancer or a benign thyroid nodule (not recorded which). Some clones in this sample may be carry-over from other donors' samples. Sequenced material: blood.

CDR3 amino acids: CASSALAGGGEQYF. In nucleotides, the CDR3 is TGTGCCAGCAGCGCACTAGCGGGAGGAGGCGAGCAGTACTTC. The V call is TRBV3-1, the J call TRBJ2-7, with 12 bases fitting TRBD2. The CDR3 loop spans 14 amino acids. The V gene end was trimmed by 5 bases and the J gene end by 6 bases; junction bases not matched to a gene: 5. CDR1 and CDR2 from the germline V gene are LGHDT and YNNKEL (reference sequence).